This T cell receptor (beta chain) was retrieved from a study of breast tumors, draining lymph nodes, adjacent tissues. Samples came from axillary lymph nodes draining the breast cancer. Many counts were recorded for this clonotype. TCRdb processed the multiplex PCR reads anew with MiXCR; each CDR3 protein has one entry. The repertoire holds some 150,000 distinct CDR3 sequences, with around 22% as singletons. The CDR3 is 15 amino acids. Germline V gene data show CDR1 as DFQATT and CDR2 as SNEGSKA (reference sequence). Trimming cost V 1 base and J 0 bases, with 7 bases left between them. The TCR originated in a female donor with breast cancer. Some clones in this sample may be carry-over from other donors' samples. The source material was axillary lymph node tissue. The chain combines TRBV20-1 with TRBJ2-6; D gene ambiguous. The DNA of the CDR3 is TGCAGTGCTAGAGTCACAGCCTCTGGGGCCAACGTCCTGACTTTC. Translating gives CSARVTASGANVLTF.